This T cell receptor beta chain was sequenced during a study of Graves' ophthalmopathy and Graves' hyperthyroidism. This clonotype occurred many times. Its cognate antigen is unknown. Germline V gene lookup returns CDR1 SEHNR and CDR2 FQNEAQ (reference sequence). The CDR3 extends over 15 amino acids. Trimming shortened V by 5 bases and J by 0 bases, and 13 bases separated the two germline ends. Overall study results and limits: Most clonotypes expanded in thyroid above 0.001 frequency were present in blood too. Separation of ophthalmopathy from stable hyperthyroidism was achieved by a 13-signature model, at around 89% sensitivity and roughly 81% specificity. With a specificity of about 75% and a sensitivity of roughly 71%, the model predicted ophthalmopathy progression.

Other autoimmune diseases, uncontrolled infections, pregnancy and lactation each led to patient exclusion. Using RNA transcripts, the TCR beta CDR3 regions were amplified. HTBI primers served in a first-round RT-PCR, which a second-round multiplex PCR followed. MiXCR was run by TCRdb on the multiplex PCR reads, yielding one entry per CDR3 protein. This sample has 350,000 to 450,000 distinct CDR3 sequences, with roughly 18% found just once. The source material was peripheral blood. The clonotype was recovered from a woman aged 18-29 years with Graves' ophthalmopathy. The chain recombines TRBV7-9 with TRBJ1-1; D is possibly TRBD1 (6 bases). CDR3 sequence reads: CASSPDRDLNTEAFF. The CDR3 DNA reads TGTGCCAGCAGCCCGGACAGAGATCTGAACACTGAAGCTTTCTTT.